Reported below is one T cell receptor beta chain. This entry is derived from a study of T cell changes during pregnancy in multiple sclerosis. The CDR3 spans 14 residues. The germline gives CDR1 SQVTM, CDR2 ANQGSEA. The V end lost 4 bases, the J end lost 0 bases, and 9 bases lay between the germline ends. Measured with immunoSEQ multiplex PCR; TCRdb has only the in-frame clones, and not every one. The sample has about 80,000 clones, about 89% seen once. The input for sequencing was peripheral blood, taken before pregnancy. This TCR was sampled from a female donor with multiple sclerosis, enrolled in a pregnancy study. The chain is built from TRBV29-1 and TRBJ2-2; a weak D match, TRBD1 (5 bases). CDR3 sequence (DNA): TGCAGCGTTGGACCACAGGCGAACACCGGGGAGCTGTTTTTT. It specifies CSVGPQANTGELFF.